What follows are 28 T cell receptor beta chains derived from one specimen sequenced in a study of shared clonotypes between healthy human individuals. The assay was immunoSEQ multiplex PCR, and TCRdb's table has in-frame clones only and misses some. Among about 980,000 clones listed, less than 85% were seen once. The sample taken for sequencing was memory CD4+ T cells sorted from blood. As for subset: CD45RA-negative fraction. Receptors were obtained from a man aged 18 to 30 in good health.

The chain couples TRBV6-1 to TRBJ1-1; 7 nucleotides match TRBD1. V trimming: 4 bases; J trimming: 7 bases; junction bases outside the gene matches: 12. This CDR3 region has 15 residues. The V gene's germline CDR1 is MNHNS and CDR2 SASEGT. In DNA, the CDR3 is TGTGCCAGCAGTGCCCGGGAGGGGGCCCGATTTGAAGCTTTCTTT. Protein product: CASSAREGARFEAFF.

V usage is TRBV29-1 and J usage is TRBJ2-6; possible D gene TRBD1, 6 bases. Germline lookup yields CDR1 SQVTM and CDR2 ANQGSEA. The V and J ends lost 4 bases and 3 bases respectively, with 31 bases between them. CDR3 length: 21 residues. CDR3 nucleotide sequence: TGCAGCGTTGCAATTTTCGGGCAGGACAGTACCTCGGTCCTTGGGGCCAACGTCCTGACTTTC. Amino acids: CSVAIFGQDSTSVLGANVLTF.

V gene TRBV11-2 combines with J gene TRBJ2-2, with D uncertain. There are 15 residues in the CDR3. Looked up from germline, CDR1 is SGHAT and CDR2 is FQNNGV. V was cut by 1 base and J by 2 bases, with 8 bases left in between. This CDR3 reads CASSLVGLNTGELFF. CDR3 DNA: TGTGCCAGCAGCTTAGTTGGCCTAAACACCGGGGAGCTGTTTTTT.

J is TRBJ2-4 and V is TRBV5-1; the match to TRBD1 covers 7 bases. Trimming took 3 bases from V and 2 from J; bases not matched to a gene: 11. This CDR3 is built from 17 residues. Germline CDR1 reads SGHRS; CDR2 reads YFSETQ. The CDR3 DNA reads as TGCGCCAGCAGCTACGGCTACGCGACAGGGACCAAAAACATTCAGTACTTC. Protein sequence: CASSYGYATGTKNIQYF.

Regarding this clone: This specimen includes other DNA sequences encoding the same CDR3. The chain recombines TRBV5-1 with TRBJ1-4, with D possibly matching TRBD1 (5 bases). The V gene's germline CDR1 is SGHRS and CDR2 YFSETQ. The germline V and J ends were trimmed by 0 bases and 2 bases, with 5 bases remaining between them. The CDR3 has 14 amino acids. CDR3 amino acids: CASSLGQTNEKLFF. For the CDR3, the DNA is TGCGCCAGCAGCTTGGGACAGACTAATGAAAAACTGTTTTTT.

The J gene is TRBJ2-2, the V gene TRBV19, with D perhaps matching TRBD1 or TRBD2 (5 bases each). This CDR3 region has 14 residues. Trimming left V 9 bases short and J 3 bases short, with 14 bases between. Germline CDR1 LNHDA, CDR2 SQIVND (reference sequence). The CDR3 DNA sequence: TGTGCCAGCGCCGGGACCCTGTACACCGGGGAGCTGTTTTTT. This codes for CASAGTLYTGELFF.

The V call is TRBV18, the J call TRBJ2-7, with TRBD1 matching 8 bases. Trimming at V came to 2 bases and at J to 2 bases, leaving 5 bases not matched to a gene. Germline V lookup: CDR1 KGHSH, CDR2 LQKENI. This CDR3 has 15 amino acids. In DNA, the CDR3 is TGTGCCAGCTCACCAGGACAGGGAATTACCTACGAGCAGTACTTC. Protein product: CASSPGQGITYEQYF.

This clone has only one observation. The chain combines TRBV2 with TRBJ1-5, with D possibly being TRBD1 (5 bases). In germline, CDR1 is SNHLY, CDR2 FYNNEI. The CDR3 has 14 amino acids. V lost 6 bases, J lost 7 bases, and 16 bases lay in between. The CDR3: CASSEGWWGQPQHF. DNA for the CDR3: TGTGCCAGCAGCGAGGGTTGGTGGGGGCAGCCCCAGCATTTT. Complete variable domain (other parts from reference TRBV2 and TRBJ1-5): EPEVTQTPSHQVTQMGQEVILRCVPISNHLYFYWYRQILGQKVEFLVSFYNNEISEKSEIFDDQFSVERPDGSNFTLKIRSTKLEDSAMYFCASSEGWWGQPQHFGDGTRLSIL.

The chain joins TRBV18 to TRBJ1-3; no reliable D call. This CDR3 has 15 amino acids. The germline CDR1 and CDR2 sequences are KGHSH and LQKENI. V lost 3 bases, J lost 0 bases, and 9 bases lay in between. The CDR3 here is CASSPEGGSGNTIYF. The CDR3 bases are TGTGCCAGCTCACCCGAGGGAGGCTCTGGAAACACCATATATTTT.

J is TRBJ2-3 and V is TRBV9; 10 positions match TRBD1. Trimming cost V 4 bases and J 0 bases; bases outside gene matches: 5. The CDR3 is 16 amino acids. The germline gives CDR1 SGDLS, CDR2 YYNGEE. The CDR3 DNA is TGTGCCAGCAGCCCCCGACAGGGGGCTAGCACAGATACGCAGTATTTT. Protein: CASSPRQGASTDTQYF.

The chain links TRBV7-2 to TRBJ2-6; D gene ambiguous. CDR3 length: 14 amino acids. Trimming pared 2 bases from V and 3 bases from J, leaving 5 bases between. From germline, CDR1 is SGHTA and CDR2 FQGNSA. The chain's CDR3 is CASSLSIGANVLTF. CDR3 in DNA: TGTGCCAGCAGCTTAAGCATTGGGGCCAACGTCCTGACTTTC.

The rearrangement joins TRBV6-6 to TRBJ2-1, with D unresolved. Germline V lookup: CDR1 MNHNY, CDR2 SVGAGI (reference sequence). Trimming took off 2 bases at V and 1 base at J, with 3 bases between the two ends. CDR3 length equals 13 residues. The DNA for the CDR3 is TGTGCCAGCAGTTACGAATCCTACAATGAGCAGTTCTTC. It yields the protein CASSYESYNEQFF.

The CDR3 region is CASSSRGGVYEQYF. The DNA for the CDR3 is TGTGCCAGCAGTTCTCGAGGAGGGGTCTACGAGCAGTACTTC. This sequence joins TRBV7-9 and TRBJ2-7, with D perhaps TRBD2 (6 bases). CDR1 and CDR2 (germline): SEHNR, FQNEAQ (reference sequence). This CDR3 region has 14 residues. V was shortened by 6 bases and J by 3 bases, with 15 bases between the two germline ends.

This clone was detected a few times. This chain links TRBV6-5 with TRBJ1-6; 7 bases line up with TRBD1. CDR1 and CDR2 (germline): MNHEY, SVGAGI. The CDR3 has 13 amino acids. Losses at the gene ends were 7 bases for V and 10 bases for J; bases not matched to a gene: 7. The CDR3 protein is CASTSDRISPLHF. CDR3 DNA sequence: TGTGCCAGCACCTCGGACAGGATCTCACCCCTCCACTTT.

This clone occurred many times. The CDR3 DNA follows: TGTGCCAGCAGCTTCGGGACGGGGACTGAAGCTTTCTTT. It translates to CASSFGTGTEAFF. The chain links TRBV11-2 to TRBJ1-1, with TRBD1 as a possible D gene (5 bases). CDR3 size: 13 residues. Trimming pared 3 bases from V and 5 bases from J, leaving 10 bases between. Per the germline V gene, CDR1 is SGHAT and CDR2 is FQNNGV.

In this sample, this clone turned up a few times. The chain employs TRBV7-2 and TRBJ1-2, with D unclear. The CDR3 is made up of 17 amino acids. V was clipped by 0 bases and J by 8 bases, with 22 bases between them. From germline, CDR1 is SGHTA and CDR2 FQGNSA. The CDR3 sequence: CASSLAPTGRSLGGYTF. The CDR3 coding sequence is TGTGCCAGCAGCTTAGCACCAACCGGGCGGTCCCTGGGGGGCTACACCTTC.

The chain couples TRBV7-6 to TRBJ2-2; 11 positions match TRBD2. Germline CDR1 is SGHVS and CDR2 is FNYEAQ. This CDR3 is built from 16 residues. V was pared by 4 bases and J by 6 bases, with 7 bases of the junction left unmatched. CDR3 in amino acids: CASSSTSGSPAGELFF. For the CDR3, the DNA is TGTGCCAGCAGCTCCACTAGCGGGAGCCCAGCCGGGGAGCTGTTTTTT.

The V and J genes are TRBV2 and TRBJ1-5; 8 bases map to TRBD1. Germline V gene data show CDR1 as SNHLY and CDR2 as FYNNEI. After removal of 4 bases from V and 0 bases from J, the junction contained 2 bases not matched to a gene. CDR3 size: 15 residues. The CDR3 is CASSGTGNSNQPQHF. The DNA for the CDR3 is TGTGCCAGCAGTGGGACAGGGAATAGCAATCAGCCCCAGCATTTT.

The chain is built from TRBV2 and TRBJ2-1; tentative D call: TRBD2 (5 bases). The CDR3 loop spans 13 amino acids. Germline V gene sequence: CDR1 SNHLY, CDR2 FYNNEI. Trimming stripped 5 bases from V and 8 bases from J, with 13 bases between. Here the CDR3 DNA reads TGTGCCAGCAGTTGGGAGCGGCGGGATGAGCAGTTCTTC. Translating it yields CASSWERRDEQFF.

This clone was observed once. This rearrangement joins TRBV5-1 to TRBJ2-7; TRBD1 matches 9 bases. The CDR3 spans 14 residues. Germline assignment: CDR1 SGHRS and CDR2 YFSETQ. Trimming took 0 bases from V and 4 from J; bases not matched to a gene: 2. CDR3: CASSLEQGAYEQYF. The CDR3 DNA reads as TGCGCCAGCAGCTTGGAACAGGGGGCGTACGAGCAGTACTTC.

The chain has TRBV7-9 and TRBJ2-3; D gene ambiguous. The V and J ends lost 2 bases and 3 bases respectively, with 9 bases between them. This CDR3 is built from 14 residues. CDR1 and CDR2 from the germline V gene are SEHNR and FQNEAQ (reference sequence). CDR3 sequence reads: CASSLTQTTDTQYF. The CDR3 nucleotides are TGTGCCAGCAGCTTAACCCAGACTACAGATACGCAGTATTTT.

V usage is TRBV19 and J usage is TRBJ1-1, with D possibly TRBD1 on 5 matching bases. The V end was cut by 5 bases, the J end by 7 bases, with 14 bases between. The CDR3 covers 13 residues. The germline gives CDR1 LNHDA, CDR2 SQIVND (reference sequence). The CDR3 reads CASSLEGLGEAFF. CDR3 sequence (DNA): TGTGCCAGTAGTCTCGAGGGACTGGGTGAAGCTTTCTTT.

This clone was picked up a small number of times. The chain joins TRBV30 to TRBJ1-5, with TRBD1 matching over 8 bases. Germline trimming cut 3 bases from V and 3 bases from J; bases unmatched to any gene: 10. Germline V gene lookup returns CDR1 GTSNPN and CDR2 SVGIG (reference sequence). The CDR3 spans 16 residues. CDR3 DNA: TGTGCCTGGAGCCCTGACAGGGGAAATACCAATCAGCCCCAGCATTTT. It yields the protein CAWSPDRGNTNQPQHF.

This chain joins TRBV4-1 and TRBJ1-1; tentatively, D is TRBD1 (5 bases). The V end lost 0 bases, the J end lost 4 bases, and 15 bases lay between the germline ends. The CDR3 spans 16 residues. Germline V CDR1 and CDR2: MGHRA, YSYEKL. This CDR3 is CASSQDLGVWTTEAFF. CDR3 sequence (DNA): TGCGCCAGCAGCCAAGATTTAGGGGTTTGGACCACTGAAGCTTTCTTT.

This clone was observed a few times. V is TRBV6-1 and J is TRBJ2-2; the match to TRBD1 covers 7 bases. The CDR3 covers 14 residues. Germline V gene sequence: CDR1 MNHNS, CDR2 SASEGT. With 8 bases clipped from V and 5 bases from J, the junction kept 8 bases outside the gene matches. The CDR3 is CASERQGVTGELFF. The CDR3 DNA reads TGTGCCAGCGAAAGGCAGGGGGTAACCGGGGAGCTGTTTTTT.

This chain joins TRBV6-5 and TRBJ2-3, with TRBD2 identical over 7 bases. V dropped 7 bases and J dropped 3; count of bases not matched to a gene: 7. CDR3 length: 14 residues. Per the germline V gene, CDR1 is MNHEY and CDR2 is SVGAGI. The CDR3 nucleotides are TGTGCCAGCAAGTCTAGCGGAAGAACAGATACGCAGTATTTT. Protein sequence: CASKSSGRTDTQYF.

The CDR3 coding sequence is TGTGCCAGCAGTCCTCTAGCGGGGGGGCTGGGTGAGCAGTTCTTC. Amino acid sequence: CASSPLAGGLGEQFF. J is TRBJ2-1 and V is TRBV2, with 12 bases that match TRBD2. Germline V CDR1 and CDR2: SNHLY, FYNNEI. This CDR3 has 15 residues. V dropped 5 bases and J dropped 9; count of bases not matched to a gene: 8.

In this sample, this clone turned up once. The rearrangement joins TRBV6-5 to TRBJ2-7; 9 nucleotides agree with TRBD1. CDR3 length equals 15 residues. Germline V gives CDR1 MNHEY, CDR2 SVGAGI. The junction had 7 bases not matched to a gene; V was cut back by 6 bases and J by 1 base. This chain's CDR3 is CASSRPGTGSYEQYF. The CDR3 DNA sequence: TGTGCCAGCAGCCGACCCGGGACAGGGTCCTACGAGCAGTACTTC.